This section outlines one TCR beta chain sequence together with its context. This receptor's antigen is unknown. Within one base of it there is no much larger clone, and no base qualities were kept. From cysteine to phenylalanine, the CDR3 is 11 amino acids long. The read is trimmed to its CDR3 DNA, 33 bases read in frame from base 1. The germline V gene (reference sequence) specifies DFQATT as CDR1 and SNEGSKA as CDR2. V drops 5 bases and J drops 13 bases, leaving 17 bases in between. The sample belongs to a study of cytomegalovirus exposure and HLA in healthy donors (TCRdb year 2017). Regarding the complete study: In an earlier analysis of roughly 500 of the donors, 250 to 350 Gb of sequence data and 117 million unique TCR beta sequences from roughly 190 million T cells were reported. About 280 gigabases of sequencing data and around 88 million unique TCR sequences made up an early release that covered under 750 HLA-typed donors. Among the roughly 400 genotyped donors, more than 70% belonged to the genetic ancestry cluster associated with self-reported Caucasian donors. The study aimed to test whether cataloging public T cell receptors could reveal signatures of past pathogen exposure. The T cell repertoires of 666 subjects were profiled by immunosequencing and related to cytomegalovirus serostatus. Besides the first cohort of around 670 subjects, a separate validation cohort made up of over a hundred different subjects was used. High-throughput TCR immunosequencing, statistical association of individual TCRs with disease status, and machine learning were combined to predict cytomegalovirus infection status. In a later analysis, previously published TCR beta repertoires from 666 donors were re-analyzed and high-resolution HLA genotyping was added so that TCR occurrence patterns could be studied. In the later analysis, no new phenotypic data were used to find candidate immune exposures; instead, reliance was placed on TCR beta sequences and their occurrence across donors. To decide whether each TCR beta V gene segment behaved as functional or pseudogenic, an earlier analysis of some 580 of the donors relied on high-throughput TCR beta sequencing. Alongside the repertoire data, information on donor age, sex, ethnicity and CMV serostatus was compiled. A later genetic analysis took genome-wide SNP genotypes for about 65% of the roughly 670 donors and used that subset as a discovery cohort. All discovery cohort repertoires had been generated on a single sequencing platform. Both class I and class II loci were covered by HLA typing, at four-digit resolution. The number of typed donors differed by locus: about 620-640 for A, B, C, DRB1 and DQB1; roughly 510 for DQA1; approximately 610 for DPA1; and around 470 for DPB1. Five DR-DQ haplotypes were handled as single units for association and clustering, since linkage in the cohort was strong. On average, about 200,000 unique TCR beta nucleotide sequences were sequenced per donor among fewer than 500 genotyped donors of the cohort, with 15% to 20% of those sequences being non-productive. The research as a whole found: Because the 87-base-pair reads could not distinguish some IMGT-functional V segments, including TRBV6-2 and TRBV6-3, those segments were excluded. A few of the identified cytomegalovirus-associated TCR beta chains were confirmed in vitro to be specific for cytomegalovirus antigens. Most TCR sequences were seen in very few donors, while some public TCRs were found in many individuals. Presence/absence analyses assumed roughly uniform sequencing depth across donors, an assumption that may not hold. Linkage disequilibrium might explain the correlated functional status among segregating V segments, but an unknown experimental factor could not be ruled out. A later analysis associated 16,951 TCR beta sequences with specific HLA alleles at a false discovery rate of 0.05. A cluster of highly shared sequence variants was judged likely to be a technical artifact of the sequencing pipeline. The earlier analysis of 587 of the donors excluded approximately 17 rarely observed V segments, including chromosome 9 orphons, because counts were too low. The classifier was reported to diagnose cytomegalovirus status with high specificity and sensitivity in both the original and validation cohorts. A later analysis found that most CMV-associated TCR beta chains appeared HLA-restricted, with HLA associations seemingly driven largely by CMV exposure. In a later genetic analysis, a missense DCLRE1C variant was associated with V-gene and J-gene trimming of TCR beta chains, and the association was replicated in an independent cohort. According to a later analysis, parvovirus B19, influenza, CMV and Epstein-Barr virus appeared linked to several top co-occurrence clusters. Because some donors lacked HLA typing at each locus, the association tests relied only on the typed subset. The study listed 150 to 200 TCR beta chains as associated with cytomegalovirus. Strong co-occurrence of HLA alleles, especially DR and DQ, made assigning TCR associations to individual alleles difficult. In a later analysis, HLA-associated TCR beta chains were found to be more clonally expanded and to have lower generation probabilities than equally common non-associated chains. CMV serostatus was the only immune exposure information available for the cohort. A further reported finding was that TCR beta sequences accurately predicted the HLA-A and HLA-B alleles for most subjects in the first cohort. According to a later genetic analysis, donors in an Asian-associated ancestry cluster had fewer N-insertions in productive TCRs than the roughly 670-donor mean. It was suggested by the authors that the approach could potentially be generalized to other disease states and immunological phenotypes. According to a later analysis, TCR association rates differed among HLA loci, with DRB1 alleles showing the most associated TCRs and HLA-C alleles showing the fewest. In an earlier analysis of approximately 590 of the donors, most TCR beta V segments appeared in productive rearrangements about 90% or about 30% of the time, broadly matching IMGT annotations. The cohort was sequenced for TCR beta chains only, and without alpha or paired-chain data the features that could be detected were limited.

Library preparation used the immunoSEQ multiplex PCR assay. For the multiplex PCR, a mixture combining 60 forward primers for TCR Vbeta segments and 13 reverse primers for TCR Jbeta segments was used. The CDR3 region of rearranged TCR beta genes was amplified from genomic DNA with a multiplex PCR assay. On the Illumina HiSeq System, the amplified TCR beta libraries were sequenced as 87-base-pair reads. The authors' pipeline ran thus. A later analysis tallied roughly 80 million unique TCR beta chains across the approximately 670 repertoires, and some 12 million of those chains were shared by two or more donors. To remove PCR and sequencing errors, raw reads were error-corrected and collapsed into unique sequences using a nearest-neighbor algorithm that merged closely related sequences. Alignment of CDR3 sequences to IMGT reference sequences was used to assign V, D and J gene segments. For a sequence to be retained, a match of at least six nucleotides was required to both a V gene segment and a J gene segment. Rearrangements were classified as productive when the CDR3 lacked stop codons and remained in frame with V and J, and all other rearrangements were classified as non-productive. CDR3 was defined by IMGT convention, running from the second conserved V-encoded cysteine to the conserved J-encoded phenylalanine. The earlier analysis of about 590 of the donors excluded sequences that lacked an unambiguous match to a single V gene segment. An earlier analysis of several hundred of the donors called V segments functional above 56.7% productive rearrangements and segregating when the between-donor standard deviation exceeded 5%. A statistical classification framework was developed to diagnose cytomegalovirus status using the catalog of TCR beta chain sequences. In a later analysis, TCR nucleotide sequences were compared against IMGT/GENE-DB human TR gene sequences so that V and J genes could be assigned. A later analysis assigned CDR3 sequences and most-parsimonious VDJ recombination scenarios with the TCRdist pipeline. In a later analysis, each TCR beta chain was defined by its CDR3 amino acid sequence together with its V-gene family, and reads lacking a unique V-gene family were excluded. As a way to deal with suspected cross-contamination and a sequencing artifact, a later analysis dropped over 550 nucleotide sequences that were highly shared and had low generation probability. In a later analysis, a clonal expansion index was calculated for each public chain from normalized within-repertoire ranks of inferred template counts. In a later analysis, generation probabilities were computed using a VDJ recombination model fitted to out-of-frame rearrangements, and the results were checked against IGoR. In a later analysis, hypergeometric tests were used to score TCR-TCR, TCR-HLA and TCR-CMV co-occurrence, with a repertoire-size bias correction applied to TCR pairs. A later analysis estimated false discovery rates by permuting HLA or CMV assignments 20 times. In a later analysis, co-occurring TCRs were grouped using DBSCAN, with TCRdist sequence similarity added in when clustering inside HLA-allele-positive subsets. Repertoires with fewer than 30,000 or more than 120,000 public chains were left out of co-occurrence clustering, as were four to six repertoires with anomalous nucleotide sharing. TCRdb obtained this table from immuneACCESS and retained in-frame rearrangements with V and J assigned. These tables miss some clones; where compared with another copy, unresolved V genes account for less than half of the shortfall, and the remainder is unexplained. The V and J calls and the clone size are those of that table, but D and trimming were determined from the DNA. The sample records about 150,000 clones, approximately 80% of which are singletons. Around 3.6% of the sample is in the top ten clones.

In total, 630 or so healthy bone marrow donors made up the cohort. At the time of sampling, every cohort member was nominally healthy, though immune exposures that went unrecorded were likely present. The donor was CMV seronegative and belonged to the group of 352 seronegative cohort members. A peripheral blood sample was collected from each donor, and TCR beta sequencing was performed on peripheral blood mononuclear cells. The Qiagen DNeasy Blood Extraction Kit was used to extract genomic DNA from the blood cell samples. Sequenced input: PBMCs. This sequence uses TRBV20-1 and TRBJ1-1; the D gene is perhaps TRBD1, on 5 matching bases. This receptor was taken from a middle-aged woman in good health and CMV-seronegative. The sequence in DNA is TGCAGTGCTCTTCGGCTCTGGGGCCATTTCTTT. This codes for CSALRLWGHFF.